The rows below give T cell receptor beta chains drawn from one sample of a study of cytomegalovirus exposure and HLA in healthy donors. The assay was immunoSEQ multiplex PCR, and TCRdb's table has in-frame clones only and misses some. The data hold some 150,000 clones, with roughly 79% observed a single time. The sequenced material came from PBMCs. All receptors derive from a man between 35 and 55 years old in good health and CMV-seropositive. CDR3s include the opening cysteine and the closing phenylalanine or tryptophan. Fields, in order: V gene, clone size, J gene, D gene, CDR3 protein, CDR3 DNA. The D gene is left open where the match is weak. A row's size may be missing; if present it is once, few, many or a size class.

v_gene: TRBV30
abundance: .
j_gene: TRBJ2-3
d_gene: .
CDR3aa: CAWSASTDTQYF
CDR3nt: TGTGCCTGGAGTGCTTCCACAGATACGCAGTATTTT

v_gene: TRBV7-9
abundance: .
j_gene: TRBJ1-1
d_gene: TRBD1
CDR3aa: CASSLGQMNTEAFF
CDR3nt: TGTGCCAGCAGCTTGGGACAGATGAACACTGAAGCTTTCTTT

v_gene: TRBV2
abundance: .
j_gene: TRBJ2-5
d_gene: TRBD1
CDR3aa: CASSKGQGVRETQYF
CDR3nt: TGTGCCAGCAGTAAGGGACAGGGCGTTCGGGAGACCCAGTACTTC

v_gene: TRBV18
abundance: .
j_gene: TRBJ1-2
d_gene: TRBD1
CDR3aa: CASPPGQGDYGYTF
CDR3nt: TGTGCCAGCCCCCCGGGACAGGGGGACTATGGCTACACCTTC

v_gene: TRBV19
abundance: .
j_gene: TRBJ2-1
d_gene: TRBD2
CDR3aa: CASSMERLAERNEQFF
CDR3nt: TGTGCCAGTAGTATGGAGAGACTAGCGGAGCGCAATGAGCAGTTCTTC

v_gene: TRBV5-1
abundance: .
j_gene: TRBJ2-2
d_gene: .
CDR3aa: CASSLTGTGELFF
CDR3nt: TGCGCCAGCAGCTTGACGGGGACCGGGGAGCTGTTTTTT

v_gene: TRBV5-1
abundance: .
j_gene: TRBJ2-1
d_gene: TRBD2
CDR3aa: CASSLTGRAGNEQFF
CDR3nt: TGCGCCAGCAGCTTAACCGGGAGGGCCGGAAATGAGCAGTTCTTC

v_gene: TRBV5-1
abundance: .
j_gene: TRBJ1-1
d_gene: TRBD1
CDR3aa: CASSPPRTGVNTEAFF
CDR3nt: TGCGCCAGCAGCCCGCCCAGGACAGGGGTGAACACTGAAGCTTTCTTT

v_gene: TRBV15
abundance: .
j_gene: TRBJ1-2
d_gene: .
CDR3aa: CATSRVGGDYGYTF
CDR3nt: TGTGCCACCAGCAGAGTAGGGGGGGACTATGGCTACACCTTC

v_gene: TRBV10-1
abundance: once
j_gene: TRBJ2-1
d_gene: TRBD1
CDR3aa: CASSAGTGGKNEQFF
CDR3nt: TGCGCCAGCAGTGCCGGGACAGGGGGCAAAAATGAGCAGTTCTTC

v_gene: TRBV28
abundance: .
j_gene: TRBJ2-4
d_gene: TRBD2
CDR3aa: CASSLGDYLNSQYF
CDR3nt: TGTGCCAGCAGTTTAGGGGACTATTTAAACAGTCAGTACTTC

v_gene: TRBV11-3
abundance: .
j_gene: TRBJ2-7
d_gene: TRBD1
CDR3aa: CASSTQQGIEQYF
CDR3nt: TGTGCCAGCAGCACTCAACAGGGGATCGAGCAGTACTTC

v_gene: TRBV7-9
abundance: .
j_gene: TRBJ2-5
d_gene: TRBD2
CDR3aa: CASSSGSGYQETQYF
CDR3nt: TGTGCCAGCAGCTCAGGTAGCGGGTACCAAGAGACCCAGTACTTC

v_gene: TRBV27
abundance: .
j_gene: TRBJ2-3
d_gene: TRBD2
CDR3aa: CASRGLAGSSTDTQYF
CDR3nt: TGTGCCAGCAGGGGACTAGCGGGGTCTAGCACAGATACGCAGTATTTT

v_gene: TRBV10-3
abundance: .
j_gene: TRBJ2-7
d_gene: .
CDR3aa: CAINDERSSYEQYF
CDR3nt: TGTGCCATCAATGATGAGCGGTCCTCCTACGAGCAGTACTTC

v_gene: TRBV28
abundance: .
j_gene: TRBJ2-6
d_gene: .
CDR3aa: CASSIMDGGSGANGLTF
CDR3nt: TGTGCCAGCAGTATTATGGATGGGGGGTCTGGGGCCAACGGCCTGACTTTC

v_gene: TRBV9
abundance: .
j_gene: TRBJ2-1
d_gene: TRBD2
CDR3aa: CASSVSTGGYNEQFF
CDR3nt: TGTGCCAGCAGCGTATCTACGGGAGGGTACAATGAGCAGTTCTTC

v_gene: TRBV28
abundance: .
j_gene: TRBJ1-5
d_gene: .
CDR3aa: CASSLKGIAQHF
CDR3nt: TGTGCCAGCAGTTTAAAGGGGATCGCCCAGCATTTT

v_gene: TRBV5-8
abundance: few
j_gene: TRBJ1-1
d_gene: .
CDR3aa: CASRPSRINTEAFF
CDR3nt: TGTGCCAGCAGACCATCGAGGATTAACACTGAAGCTTTCTTT

v_gene: TRBV12-5
abundance: few
j_gene: TRBJ2-1
d_gene: .
CDR3aa: CASGTYEQFF
CDR3nt: TGTGCTAGTGGAACATATGAGCAGTTCTTC

v_gene: TRBV28
abundance: .
j_gene: TRBJ2-7
d_gene: TRBD1
CDR3aa: CASSSGTGEQYF
CDR3nt: TGTGCCAGCAGTTCCGGGACAGGTGAGCAGTACTTC

v_gene: TRBV19
abundance: .
j_gene: TRBJ2-7
d_gene: .
CDR3aa: CASSMGGGGIYEQYF
CDR3nt: TGTGCCAGTAGTATGGGGGGAGGAGGAATCTACGAGCAGTACTTC

v_gene: TRBV2
abundance: once
j_gene: TRBJ2-7
d_gene: TRBD2
CDR3aa: CASSEPTSGRSYEQYF
CDR3nt: TGTGCCAGCAGTGAACCGACTAGCGGGAGGTCCTACGAGCAGTACTTC

v_gene: TRBV14
abundance: .
j_gene: TRBJ2-3
d_gene: .
CDR3aa: CASSQQVGGTDTQYF
CDR3nt: TGTGCCAGCAGCCAGCAGGTGGGTGGCACAGATACGCAGTATTTT

v_gene: TRBV27
abundance: .
j_gene: TRBJ1-5
d_gene: TRBD1
CDR3aa: CASSPTGLLLRGRGNQPQHF
CDR3nt: TGTGCCAGCAGTCCAACTGGCCTTCTCCTCAGGGGGCGGGGCAATCAGCCCCAGCATTTT

v_gene: TRBV5-1
abundance: .
j_gene: TRBJ2-7
d_gene: .
CDR3aa: CASSFRAGSSYEQYF
CDR3nt: TGCGCCAGCAGCTTTAGGGCGGGGAGCTCCTACGAGCAGTACTTC

v_gene: TRBV19
abundance: once
j_gene: TRBJ2-1
d_gene: TRBD2
CDR3aa: CASSLLAVSSYNEQFF
CDR3nt: TGTGCCAGTAGTTTGCTAGCGGTGAGCTCCTACAATGAGCAGTTCTTC